This T cell receptor (beta chain) was sequenced for a study of post-analysis software for immune sequencing data. Study-level results: TRBV5-6, TRBV5-1 and TRBV20-1 belonged to a set of about five TRBV segments that were more frequent in patients than controls. Strong co-clustering by F measure linked samples that shared a preparation batch.

Germline CDR1 reads LGHNA; CDR2 reads YSLEER. The CDR3 has 15 amino acids. Turning to this clonotype: Its specificity is not known. One end of the junction does not line up with germline, which may come from a read error.

Unique molecular identifiers were built into the TCR beta cDNA libraries. Each CDR3 protein gets one entry after TCRdb re-called the PCR reads with MiXCR. This sample yields a few hundred thousand distinct CDR3 sequences, of which 35% to 45% are seen a single time; 6% to 9% belongs to the top ten. The source material was blood. This receptor was obtained from a girl aged 2 to 9 with multiple sclerosis. The V gene is TRBV4-3, the J gene TRBJ1-2; 7 bases fit TRBD1. The CDR3 sequence: CASSQGWTGDYGCTF. CDR3 coding DNA: TGCGCCAGCAGCCAAGGCTGGACAGGAGACTATGGCTGCACCTTC.